Listed below are T cell receptor beta chains from one sample, sequenced in a study of T cells expressing NK-cell markers. For each CDR3 protein, TCRdb gives one entry from its re-call of the 5' RACE reads, without DNA. The sample data list 350,000 to 400,000 distinct CDR3 sequences. The sequencing input was blood T cells: a sorted CD56 or NKG2C T cell subset, CD4+ or CD8+ T cells, or bulk PBMC T cells (not recorded which). The source is a woman between 45 and 65 years old in good health. Both conserved end residues are part of each CDR3.

TRBJ2-4 TRBV5-1 CASSEDRPKNIQYF
TRBJ1-1 TRBV29-1 CSVRQGGKTEAFF
TRBJ1-6 TRBV12-3/TRBV12-4 CASSFTPQGISPLHF
TRBJ2-5 TRBV5-1 CASANFQETQYF
TRBJ2-1 TRBV5-1 CASSPGLAGVGGNEQFF
TRBJ2-5 TRBV29-1 CSVEEGLAVQETQYF
TRBJ2-3 TRBV5-1 CASSRLARDTQYF
TRBJ2-7 TRBV2 CASIAGQGYEQYF
TRBJ2-4 TRBV25-1 CASTRRRGAAKNIQYF
TRBJ1-2 TRBV24-1 CATSDFGVDGYTF
TRBJ2-1 TRBV7-2 CASSFGTSGQDEQFF
TRBJ2-1 TRBV2 CASSEYLAGYNEQFF
TRBJ2-1 TRBV29-1 CSVGTTLLSSYNEQFF
TRBJ2-7 TRBV19 CASAGTGGGEQYF
TRBJ2-1 TRBV5-4 CASSWGLGTSGSNEQFF
TRBJ2-1 TRBV5-1 CASSGGASGLLEQFF
TRBJ1-1 TRBV6-2/TRBV6-3 CASSDRGNTEAFF
TRBJ2-7 TRBV20-1 CSARLPQTGPKPSKQYF
TRBJ2-2 TRBV29-1 CSVSNPGELFF